This TCR beta chain stems from a study of cytomegalovirus exposure and HLA in healthy donors. The PCR had 60 Vbeta and 13 Jbeta primers. Repertoires were generated with immunoSEQ multiplex PCR, while TCRdb's copy carries only in-frame clones and drops some. The sample lists over 95,000 clones, around 68% seen once, with roughly 4.2% in the top ten. The TCR sequence derives from a middle-aged woman in good health and CMV-seropositive. Sequenced input: PBMCs.

The CDR3 nucleotides read TGTGCCAGCAGCCAAGACAGGGACTCTGGAAACACCATATATTTT. It yields the protein CASSQDRDSGNTIYF. The chain employs TRBV4-2 and TRBJ1-3; tentative D call: TRBD1 (5 bases). Germline CDR1 LGHNA, CDR2 YNFKEQ. The CDR3 is made up of 15 amino acids. V lost 0 bases to trimming and J lost 0 bases, with 6 bases between them.